Reported below is one T cell receptor (beta chain). This record belongs to a study of T cell changes during pregnancy in multiple sclerosis. Measured with immunoSEQ multiplex PCR; TCRdb has only the in-frame clones, and not every one. The sample lists around 61,000 clones, roughly 89% occurring once. Germline V gene data show CDR1 as SGHTA and CDR2 as FQGTGA. J gave up 4 bases and V 0 bases, and 1 base lay outside the gene matches. This CDR3 region has 15 residues. Sequences were derived from peripheral blood, sampled in the third trimester of pregnancy. The genes are TRBV7-3 and TRBJ2-1; 9 bases fit TRBD2. The receptor was derived from a female donor in good health, enrolled as a control in a pregnancy study. CDR3 sequence reads: CASSLTAGGYNEQFF. In DNA, the CDR3 is TGTGCCAGCAGCTTAACAGCGGGGGGTTACAATGAGCAGTTCTTC.